This T cell receptor beta chain was observed in a study of T cell changes during pregnancy in multiple sclerosis. Here immunoSEQ multiplex PCR was the method, and the copy in TCRdb shows in-frame clones only, minus some. The table shows approximately 69,000 clones, with about 91% occurring only once. Trimming shortened V by 6 bases and J by 9 bases, and 18 bases separated the two germline ends. CDR3 size: 15 residues. In germline, CDR1 is MNHEY, CDR2 SVGAGI. The clonotype was recovered from a female donor in good health, enrolled as a control in a pregnancy study. Material: CD4+ T cells from peripheral blood mononuclear cells, obtained in the third trimester of pregnancy. This chain connects TRBV6-5 to TRBJ1-6, with D hard to call. CDR3 in amino acids: CASRTAKLRSSPLHF. In DNA, the CDR3 is TGTGCCAGCAGGACGGCAAAATTGAGGAGTTCACCCCTCCACTTT.